The 5 T cell receptor beta chains below all came from one sample that was sequenced in a study of T cell responses to AZD1222 COVID-19 vaccine. Data came from immunoSEQ multiplex PCR; TCRdb stores just in-frame clones and leaves some out. Among 150,000 to 200,000 clones listed, around 94% were seen once. The starting material was peripheral blood, obtained on day 0 of AZD1222 vaccination. Source of these receptors: an adult in good health.

The chain employs TRBV28 and TRBJ1-6, with D perhaps TRBD1 (5 bases). The ends were cut back, 9 bases at V and 10 bases at J, with 13 bases in the middle. Germline V gives CDR1 MDHEN, CDR2 SYDVKM. This CDR3 spans 12 amino acids. CDR3 bases: TGTGCCAGTGGACAATTTGCCTCACCCCTCCACTTT. Translating gives CASGQFASPLHF. Supplemented by reference TRBV28 and TRBJ1-6, the full variable domain reads DVKVTQSSRYLVKRTGEKVFLECVQDMDHENMFWYRQDPGLGLRLIYFSYDVKMKEKGDIPEGYSVSREKKERFSLILESASTNQTSMYLCASGQFASPLHFGNGTRLTVT.

The chain employs TRBV19 and TRBJ1-5; D ambiguous. The germline CDR1 and CDR2 sequences are LNHDA and SQIVND (reference sequence). The CDR3 is made up of 15 amino acids. Trimming left V 5 bases short and J 0 bases short, with 11 bases between. The DNA of the CDR3 is TGTGCCAGTAGTGGTATCACCTTTAGCAATCAGCCCCAGCATTTT. Translated, it gives CASSGITFSNQPQHF.

The rearrangement uses TRBV6-2 or TRBV6-3 and TRBJ2-5, with TRBD1 identical over 8 bases. V was pared by 4 bases and J by 2 bases, with 9 bases of the junction left unmatched. This CDR3 spans 16 amino acids. CDR1 and CDR2 from the germline V gene are MNHEY and SVGEGT. The CDR3 protein is CASSLRTGLLQETQYF. CDR3 nucleotide sequence: TGTGCCAGCAGTTTGAGGACAGGGTTGTTACAAGAGACCCAGTACTTC.

V usage is TRBV6-4 and J usage is TRBJ2-1; 8 nucleotides agree with TRBD2. CDR1 MRHNA and CDR2 SNTAGT come from the germline V gene. The CDR3 covers 15 residues. Trimming took 6 bases from V and 5 from J; bases not matched to a gene: 9. In DNA form, the CDR3 reads TGTGCCAGCAGCCTCGGGGGGGGCCATAACAATGAGCAGTTCTTC. Protein sequence: CASSLGGGHNNEQFF.

V is TRBV7-3 and J is TRBJ1-1; D is unclear. This CDR3 has 13 amino acids. Germline CDR1 reads SGHTA; CDR2 reads FQGTGA. With 8 bases removed from V and 3 bases from J, the gap between germline ends came to 13 bases. CDR3 DNA sequence: TGTGCCAGCGCCCCATGGGAGTACACTGAAGCTTTCTTT. Amino acids: CASAPWEYTEAFF.